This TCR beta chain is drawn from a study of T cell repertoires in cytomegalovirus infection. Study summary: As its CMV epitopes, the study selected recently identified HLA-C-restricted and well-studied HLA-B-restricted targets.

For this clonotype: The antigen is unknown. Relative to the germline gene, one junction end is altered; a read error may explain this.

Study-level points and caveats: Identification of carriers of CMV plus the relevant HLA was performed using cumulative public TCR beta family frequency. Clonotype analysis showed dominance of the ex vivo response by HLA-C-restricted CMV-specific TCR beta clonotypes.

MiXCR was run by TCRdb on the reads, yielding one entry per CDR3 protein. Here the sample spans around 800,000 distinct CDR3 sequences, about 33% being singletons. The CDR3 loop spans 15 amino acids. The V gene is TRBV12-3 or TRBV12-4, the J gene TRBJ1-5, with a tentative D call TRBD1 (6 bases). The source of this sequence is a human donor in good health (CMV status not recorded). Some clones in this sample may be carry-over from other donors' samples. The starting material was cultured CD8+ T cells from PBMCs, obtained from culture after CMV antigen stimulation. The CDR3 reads CASSPGTRKRQSQHF. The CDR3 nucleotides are TGTGCCAGCAGTCCCGGGACACGAAAACGTCAGTCCCAGCATTTT.